This T cell receptor beta chain was retrieved from a study of identical twins. Study-wide points: Monozygotic twin pairs showed more out-of-frame TCR alpha sharing than models estimated. Out-of-frame alpha sequences shared between twins exhibited an excess of low generation probability.

Each cDNA held unique molecular identifiers, and template switching gave it a universal primer site. MiXCR was run by TCRdb on the 5' RACE reads, yielding one entry per CDR3 protein. This sample has hundreds of thousands of distinct CDR3 sequences, with roughly 6.6% found just once. Points on this clonotype: Its target is unknown.

The V gene end was trimmed by 7 bases and the J gene end by 8 bases; junction bases not matched to a gene: 13. Germline lookup yields CDR1 MNHNS and CDR2 SASEGT. The CDR3 length is 16 residues. Another study also made use of these data, one on yellow fever vaccine responses in identical twins. This second report adds: In identical twins, vaccine T cell responses appeared partly shared and partly individual.

The specimen sequenced was PBMCs. The V gene is TRBV6-1, the J gene TRBJ2-1, with 11 positions matching TRBD2. The sequence came from a woman aged 18-29 years in good health. This chain's CDR3 is CASNNRLAGRGYEQFF. CDR3 nucleotides: TGTGCCAGCAACAACAGACTAGCGGGACGGGGGTATGAGCAGTTCTTC.